This entry lists 23 T cell receptor beta chains sequenced from one sample in a study of blood T cell repertoires in COVID-19. Clones were read by immunoSEQ multiplex PCR, and TCRdb kept only the in-frame ones, dropping some. In the table there are more than 200,000 clones, about 90% of which are singletons. Sequences were obtained from peripheral blood. All receptors come from a man at least 80 years old with acute or convalescent COVID-19.

This clone has only a few counts. V usage is TRBV7-9 and J usage is TRBJ2-7; TRBD1 is a possible D gene (6 bases). Between the trimmed V and J ends, which lost 5 bases and 1 base, there was a span of 12 bases. Looked up from germline, CDR1 is SEHNR and CDR2 is FQNEAQ (reference sequence). The CDR3 is made up of 14 amino acids. The CDR3 sequence: CASSPRDKSYEQYF. CDR3 in DNA: TGTGCCAGCAGCCCCCGGGACAAGTCCTACGAGCAGTACTTC.

The gene calls are TRBV5-1 and TRBJ1-3, with no clear D. Deletions cut 0 bases from V and 0 bases from J, with 7 bases between. This CDR3 region has 15 residues. Germline V lookup: CDR1 SGHRS, CDR2 YFSETQ. CDR3 protein: CASSLAMSSGNTIYF. The CDR3 region has the DNA TGCGCCAGCAGCTTGGCCATGAGCTCTGGAAACACCATATATTTT.

J is TRBJ2-5 and V is TRBV5-1; 7 positions match TRBD2. The CDR3 loop spans 18 amino acids. V lost 0 bases to trimming and J lost 0 bases; unmatched junction nucleotides: 11. Germline V lookup: CDR1 SGHRS, CDR2 YFSETQ. Here the CDR3 DNA reads TGCGCCAGCAGCTTGGTCCCAGCAGCGGGAAGATACCAAGAGACCCAGTACTTC. Residues: CASSLVPAAGRYQETQYF.

The gene calls are TRBV5-1 and TRBJ2-3; 11 positions match TRBD1. The germline V gene has CDR1 SGHRS and CDR2 YFSETQ. Trimming cost V 3 bases and J 3 bases; bases outside gene matches: 12. The CDR3 extends over 18 amino acids. In nucleotides, the CDR3 is TGCGCCAGCAGCTCCCCAGAGCGGACAGGGGGCATGACAGATACGCAGTATTTT. Residues: CASSSPERTGGMTDTQYF.

The chain links TRBV11-1 to TRBJ2-1, with TRBD1 matching over 9 bases. CDR1 and CDR2 from the germline V gene are SGHAT and FQDESV (reference sequence). V shed 3 bases and J 6 bases; nucleotides not matched to a gene: 9. This CDR3 spans 16 amino acids. The CDR3 sequence: CASSFLAQGAVNEQFF. The CDR3 bases are TGTGCCAGCAGCTTCCTGGCACAGGGGGCGGTCAATGAGCAGTTCTTC.

This clone has more than one count but fewer than ten. V gene TRBV6-5 combines with J gene TRBJ2-7; 9 bases are a match to TRBD1. Trimming cost V 6 bases and J 2 bases; bases outside gene matches: 8. The germline V gene encodes CDR1 MNHEY and CDR2 SVGAGI. The CDR3 has 15 residues. CDR3 loop: CASRGVGTGPYEQYF. As DNA, the CDR3 is TGTGCCAGCAGAGGGGTCGGGACAGGGCCCTACGAGCAGTACTTC.

This chain connects TRBV7-6 to TRBJ1-1; TRBD1 matches at 8 bases. Per the germline V gene, CDR1 is SGHVS and CDR2 is FNYEAQ. This CDR3 region has 13 residues. The trim removed 7 bases at V and 11 bases at J, leaving 12 bases unmatched. Written as DNA, the CDR3 is TGTGCCAGCACCCCCGGGACAGGCAATTTGGCTTTCTTT. Its protein product is CASTPGTGNLAFF.

In nucleotides, the CDR3 is TGTGCCAGCAGCCAAGAAACGTGGCAGGGCAACGAGCAGTACTTC. The encoded protein is CASSQETWQGNEQYF. The chain is built from TRBV4-2 and TRBJ2-7; a weak D match, TRBD1 (5 bases). Per the germline V gene, CDR1 is LGHNA and CDR2 is YNFKEQ. Trimming took 0 bases from V and 5 from J, leaving 14 bases between them. The CDR3 totals 15 residues.

This sequence joins TRBV6-5 and TRBJ2-7, with a weak D call TRBD1 (5 bases). Germline V CDR1 and CDR2: MNHEY, SVGAGI. Trimming removed 4 bases from V and 2 bases from J, with 12 bases in between. The length of the CDR3 is 14 residues. CDR3 DNA sequence: TGTGCCAGCAGTTTTCGGCGGACAACCTACGAGCAGTACTTC. Amino acids: CASSFRRTTYEQYF.

V is TRBV4-3 and J is TRBJ1-1; perhaps TRBD1 as D (5 bases). The V end lost 5 bases, the J end lost 1 base, and 8 bases lay between the germline ends. CDR1 LGHNA and CDR2 YSLEER come from the germline V gene. This CDR3 has 13 residues. The CDR3: CASSIGENTEAFF. The DNA of the CDR3 is TGCGCCAGCAGCATAGGGGAGAACACTGAAGCTTTCTTT.

This clone has just one count. The chain uses TRBV19 and TRBJ2-1; TRBD2 agrees at 10 bases. This CDR3 has 14 amino acids. Germline-derived CDR1 and CDR2 are LNHDA and SQIVND (reference sequence). The V and J ends lost 9 bases and 6 bases, in that order; junction bases with no gene match: 8. As DNA, the CDR3 is TGTGCCAGCCGAATAGCGGGGGGCATCAATGAGCAGTTCTTC. It is translated as CASRIAGGINEQFF.

This chain joins TRBV6-1 and TRBJ1-2, with 7 positions matching TRBD1. The CDR3 length is 13 residues. With V trimmed by 3 bases and J by 8 bases, 6 bases remained unmatched. Germline lookup yields CDR1 MNHNS and CDR2 SASEGT. The CDR3 region is CASSDRQGRGYTF. The CDR3, as DNA: TGTGCCAGCAGTGATAGACAGGGAAGAGGCTACACCTTC.

The J gene is TRBJ2-5, the V gene TRBV18; 8 nucleotides match TRBD1. V was clipped by 5 bases and J by 0 bases; unmatched bases: 5. This CDR3 is built from 15 residues. CDR1 KGHSH and CDR2 LQKENI come from the germline V gene. CDR3: CASSGQGPDQETQYF. The CDR3 DNA reads as TGTGCCAGCTCAGGACAGGGCCCGGACCAAGAGACCCAGTACTTC. The full variable domain, with the rest looked up from reference TRBV18 and TRBJ2-5, is NAGVMQNPRHLVRRRGQEARLRCSPMKGHSHVYWYRQLPEEGLKFMVYLQKENIIDESGMPKERFSAEFPKEGPSILRIQQVVRGDSAAYFCASSGQGPDQETQYFGPGTRLLVL.

This chain joins TRBV7-7 and TRBJ2-1, with 7 bases that match TRBD1. Germline loops: CDR1 SSHAT, CDR2 FNYEAQ (reference sequence). Germline trimming cut 5 bases from V and 3 bases from J; bases unmatched to any gene: 4. The CDR3 is made up of 14 amino acids. The CDR3 DNA is TGTGCCAGCAGCCCAGGGGGACGCTACAATGAGCAGTTCTTC. It encodes CASSPGGRYNEQFF.

This chain connects TRBV18 to TRBJ1-3, with 7 bases aligning to TRBD1. Germline lookup yields CDR1 KGHSH and CDR2 LQKENI. CDR3 length: 15 residues. V was pared by 1 base and J by 4 bases, with 4 bases of the junction left unmatched. The CDR3 DNA sequence: TGTGCCAGCTCACCACAGGGGGCGCGCGGAAACACCATATATTTT. It codes for CASSPQGARGNTIYF.

About this clone itself: In the same sample, other DNA sequences code for this CDR3. V is TRBV24-1 and J is TRBJ2-7; TRBD1 matches 11 bases. Germline CDR1 and CDR2: KGHDR and SFDVKD. The CDR3 runs 16 residues. V shed 3 bases, J shed 4 bases, and the junction held 7 bases outside the gene matches. The CDR3 region is CATSDTGTGGLYEQYF. CDR3 DNA: TGTGCCACCAGTGATACCGGGACAGGGGGATTGTACGAGCAGTACTTC.

J is TRBJ1-5 and V is TRBV28; D uncertain. The V end lost 3 bases, the J end lost 0 bases, and 12 bases lay between the germline ends. Germline loops: CDR1 MDHEN, CDR2 SYDVKM. This CDR3 spans 16 amino acids. CDR3 sequence: CASSFGIRTSNQPQHF. In DNA form, the CDR3 reads TGTGCCAGCAGTTTCGGGATCCGGACTAGCAATCAGCCCCAGCATTTT.

This clone was observed a handful of times. The rearrangement joins TRBV28 to TRBJ2-1, with a possible D match to TRBD1 (5 bases). V lost 6 bases and J lost 10, with 13 bases in between. The CDR3 is 12 residues long. The germline gives CDR1 MDHEN, CDR2 SYDVKM. DNA for the CDR3: TGTGCCAGCAGCCCCCCAGGGTCCGAGCAGTTCTTC. This encodes CASSPPGSEQFF.

On this clone: Other nucleotide sequences in the sample specify the same CDR3. The chain combines TRBV19 with TRBJ2-2; the match to TRBD2 covers 9 bases. The V and J ends lost 3 bases and 5 bases, in that order; junction bases with no gene match: 1. The CDR3 is 14 residues long. Per germline, CDR1 LNHDA and CDR2 SQIVND (reference sequence). The CDR3 nucleotides are TGTGCCAGTAGTATTCTAGCGGGAACCGGGGAGCTGTTTTTT. It specifies CASSILAGTGELFF.

The V gene is TRBV7-7, the J gene TRBJ2-2; perhaps TRBD1 as D (6 bases). The ends were cut back, 5 bases at V and 2 bases at J, with 9 bases in the middle. This CDR3 has 14 amino acids. Germline loops: CDR1 SSHAT, CDR2 FNYEAQ (reference sequence). The CDR3: CASSPDRNTGELFF. In DNA, the CDR3 is TGTGCCAGCAGCCCGGACAGAAACACCGGGGAGCTGTTTTTT.

The J gene is TRBJ2-7, the V gene TRBV9; D is ambiguous. Deletions cut 2 bases from V and 6 bases from J, with 12 bases between. The CDR3 loop spans 13 amino acids. Germline V gives CDR1 SGDLS, CDR2 YYNGEE. Here the CDR3 reads CASSVARLGEQYF. The CDR3 bases are TGTGCCAGCAGCGTGGCCAGGTTAGGCGAGCAGTACTTC. Drawing the rest from reference TRBV9 and TRBJ2-7, the complete variable domain is DSGVTQTPKHLITATGQRVTLRCSPRSGDLSVYWYQQSLDQGLQFLIQYYNGEERAKGNILERFSAQQFPDLHSELNLSSLELGDSALYFCASSVARLGEQYFGPGTRLTVT.

The V gene is TRBV5-1, the J gene TRBJ2-6; 8 nucleotides line up with TRBD1. The germline gives CDR1 SGHRS, CDR2 YFSETQ. The V gene end was trimmed by 0 bases and the J gene end by 1 base; junction bases not matched to a gene: 6. The CDR3 spans 18 residues. The CDR3 sequence: CASSLVVTGVSGANVLTF. CDR3 coding DNA: TGCGCCAGCAGCTTGGTTGTGACAGGGGTGTCTGGGGCCAACGTCCTGACTTTC.

This chain uses TRBV7-8 with TRBJ1-3, with D unclear. The CDR3 consists of 15 residues. Germline V gene data show CDR1 as SGHVS and CDR2 as FQNEAQ. With 5 bases removed from V and 0 bases from J, the gap between germline ends came to 11 bases. CDR3 amino acids: CASSRDLTSGNTIYF. In nucleotides, the CDR3 is TGTGCCAGCAGCCGAGACCTAACCTCTGGAAACACCATATATTTT.